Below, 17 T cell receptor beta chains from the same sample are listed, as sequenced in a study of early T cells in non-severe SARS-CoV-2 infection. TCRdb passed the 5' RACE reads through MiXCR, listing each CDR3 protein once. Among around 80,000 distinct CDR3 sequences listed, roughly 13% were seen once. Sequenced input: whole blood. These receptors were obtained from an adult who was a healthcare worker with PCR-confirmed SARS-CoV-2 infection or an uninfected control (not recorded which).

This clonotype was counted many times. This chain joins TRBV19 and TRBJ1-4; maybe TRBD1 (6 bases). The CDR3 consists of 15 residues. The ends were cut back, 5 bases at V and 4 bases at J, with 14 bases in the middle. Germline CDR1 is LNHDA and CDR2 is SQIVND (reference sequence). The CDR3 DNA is TGTGCCAGTAGTGGCTCGGACAGAGATAATGAAAAACTGTTTTTT. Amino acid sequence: CASSGSDRDNEKLFF.

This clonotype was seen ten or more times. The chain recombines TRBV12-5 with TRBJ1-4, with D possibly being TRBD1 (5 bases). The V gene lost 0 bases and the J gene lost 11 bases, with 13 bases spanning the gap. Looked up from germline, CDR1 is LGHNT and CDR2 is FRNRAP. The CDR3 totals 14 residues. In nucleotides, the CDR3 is TGTGCTAGTGGTTTGGTAACGGGGCCCACCAAACTGTTTTTT. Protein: CASGLVTGPTKLFF.

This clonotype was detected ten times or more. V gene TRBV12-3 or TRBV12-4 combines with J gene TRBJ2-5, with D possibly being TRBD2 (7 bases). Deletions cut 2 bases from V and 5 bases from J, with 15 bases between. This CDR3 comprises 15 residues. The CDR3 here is CASSLRRGPSETQYF. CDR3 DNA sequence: TGTGCCAGCAGTTTACGGCGGGGGCCCTCGGAGACCCAGTACTTC.

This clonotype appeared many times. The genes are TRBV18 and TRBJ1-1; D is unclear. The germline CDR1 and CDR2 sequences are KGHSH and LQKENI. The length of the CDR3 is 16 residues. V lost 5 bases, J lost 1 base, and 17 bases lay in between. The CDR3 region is CASSSLGPPSNTEAFF. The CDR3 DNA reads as TGTGCCAGCTCAAGCCTCGGCCCGCCTTCGAACACTGAAGCTTTCTTT.

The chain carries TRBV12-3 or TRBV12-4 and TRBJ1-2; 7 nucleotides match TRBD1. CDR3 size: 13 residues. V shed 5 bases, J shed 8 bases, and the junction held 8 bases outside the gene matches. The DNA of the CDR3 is TGTGCCAGCAGTCCCACAGGGGCCACGGGCTACACCTTC. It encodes CASSPTGATGYTF.

The CDR3 nucleotides read TGTGCCAGCAGCTTAGTAATGTCAGGGGCTTCCTACGAGCAGTACTTC. Translated: CASSLVMSGASYEQYF. V gene TRBV11-2 combines with J gene TRBJ2-7; perhaps TRBD1 as D (6 bases). The CDR3 consists of 16 residues. Per the germline V gene, CDR1 is SGHAT and CDR2 is FQNNGV. The V end lost 1 base, the J end lost 1 base, and 14 bases lay between the germline ends.

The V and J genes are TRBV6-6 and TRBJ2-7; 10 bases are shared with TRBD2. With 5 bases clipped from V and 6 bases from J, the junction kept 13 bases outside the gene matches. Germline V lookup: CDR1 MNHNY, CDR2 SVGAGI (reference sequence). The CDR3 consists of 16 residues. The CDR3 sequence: CASSQGSGGASREQYF. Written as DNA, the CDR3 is TGTGCCAGCAGTCAGGGGAGCGGGGGGGCTTCGCGCGAGCAGTACTTC.

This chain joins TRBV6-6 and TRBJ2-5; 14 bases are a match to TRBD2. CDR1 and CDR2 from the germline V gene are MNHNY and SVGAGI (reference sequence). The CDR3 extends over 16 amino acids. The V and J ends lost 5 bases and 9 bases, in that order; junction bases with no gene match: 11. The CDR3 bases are TGTGCCAGCAGTACATCCGGGACTAGCGGGGGTGGGGCCCAGTACTTC. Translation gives CASSTSGTSGGGAQYF.

CDR3 residues: CASTLGHASYEQYF. The CDR3 DNA is TGTGCCAGCACCCTGGGGCATGCATCCTACGAGCAGTACTTC. This chain links TRBV12-3 or TRBV12-4 with TRBJ2-7; the D gene is possibly TRBD1 (5 bases). The CDR3 runs 14 residues. V lost 7 bases and J 1 base, leaving 14 bases between the germline ends.

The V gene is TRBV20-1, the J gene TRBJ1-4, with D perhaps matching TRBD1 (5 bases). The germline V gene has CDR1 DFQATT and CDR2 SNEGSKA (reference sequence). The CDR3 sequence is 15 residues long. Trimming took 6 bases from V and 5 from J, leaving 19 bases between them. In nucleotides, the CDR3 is TGCAGTGCCAGTAACCCGGGACGGCTAAATGAAAAACTGTTTTTT. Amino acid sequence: CSASNPGRLNEKLFF.

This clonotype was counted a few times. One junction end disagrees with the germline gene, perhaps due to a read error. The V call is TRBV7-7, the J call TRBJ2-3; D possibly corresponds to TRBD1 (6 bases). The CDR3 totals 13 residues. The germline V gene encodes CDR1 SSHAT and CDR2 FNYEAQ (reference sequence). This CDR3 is CASSLGQRDTQYF. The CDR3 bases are TGTGCTAGCAGCTTAGGACAGAGGGATACGCAGTATTTT.

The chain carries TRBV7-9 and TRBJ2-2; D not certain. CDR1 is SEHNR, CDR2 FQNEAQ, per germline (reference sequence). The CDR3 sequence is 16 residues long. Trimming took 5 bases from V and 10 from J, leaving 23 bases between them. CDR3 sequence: CASSLLSPAKKEELFF. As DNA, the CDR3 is TGTGCCAGCAGCCTGCTCAGCCCAGCAAAAAAGGAGGAGCTGTTTTTT.

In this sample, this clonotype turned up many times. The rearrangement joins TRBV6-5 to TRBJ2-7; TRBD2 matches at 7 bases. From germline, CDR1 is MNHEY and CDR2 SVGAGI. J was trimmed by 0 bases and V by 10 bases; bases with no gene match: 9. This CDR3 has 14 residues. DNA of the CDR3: TGTGCCACCTCACTGGGGGGGAGCTCCTACGAGCAGTACTTC. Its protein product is CATSLGGSSYEQYF.

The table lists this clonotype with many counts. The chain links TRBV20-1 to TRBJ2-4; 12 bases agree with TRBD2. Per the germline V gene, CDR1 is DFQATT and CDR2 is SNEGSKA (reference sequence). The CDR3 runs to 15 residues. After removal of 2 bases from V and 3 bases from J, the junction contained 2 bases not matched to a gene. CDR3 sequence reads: CSARTLAGGKNIQYF. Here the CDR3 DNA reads TGCAGTGCTAGAACACTAGCGGGGGGCAAAAACATTCAGTACTTC.

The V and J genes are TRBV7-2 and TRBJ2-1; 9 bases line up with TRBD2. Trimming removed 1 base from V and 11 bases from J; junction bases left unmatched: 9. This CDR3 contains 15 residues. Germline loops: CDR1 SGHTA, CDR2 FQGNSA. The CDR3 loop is CASSLEGSGGQKQFF. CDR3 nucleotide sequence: TGTGCCAGCAGCTTAGAGGGTAGCGGGGGACAAAAGCAGTTCTTC.

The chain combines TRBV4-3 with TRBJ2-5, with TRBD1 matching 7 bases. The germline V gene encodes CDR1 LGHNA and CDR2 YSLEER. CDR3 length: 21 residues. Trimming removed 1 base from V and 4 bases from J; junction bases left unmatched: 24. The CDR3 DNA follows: TGCGCCAGCAGCCAAGGCAAACCGGGAAACACCTTCGACAACAGGGGAGAGACCCAGTACTTC. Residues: CASSQGKPGNTFDNRGETQYF.

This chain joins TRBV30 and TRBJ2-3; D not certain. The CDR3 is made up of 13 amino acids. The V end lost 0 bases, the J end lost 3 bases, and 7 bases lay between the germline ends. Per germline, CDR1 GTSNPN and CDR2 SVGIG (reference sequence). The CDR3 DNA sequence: TGTGCCTGGAGTGTACGCAGGACAGATACGCAGTATTTT. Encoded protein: CAWSVRRTDTQYF.